The 3 T cell receptor beta chains below were found in one sample sequenced in a study of T-cell memory formation after mild COVID-19. MiXCR, applied by TCRdb to the 5' RACE reads, yields one record per CDR3 protein. Of about 310,000 distinct CDR3 sequences detected, more than 15% appear once; the ten largest clones hold around a fifth. Sequenced input: PBMCs or a T cell subset sorted from them (not recorded which). The receptors originated from a man aged 18 to 30 who had mild COVID-19 (a few samples of this study predate the infection). Cell type and time point are not known.

This clonotype was seen more than once but under ten times. V is TRBV7-9 and J is TRBJ2-7, with D perhaps matching TRBD2 (6 bases). The CDR3 contains 12 residues. The V gene's germline CDR1 is SEHNR and CDR2 FQNEAQ (reference sequence). V shed 6 bases and J shed 6 bases, with 12 bases lying between them. CDR3 loop: CASSPSSAEQYF. The DNA for the CDR3 is TGTGCCAGCAGTCCTTCTAGCGCCGAGCAGTACTTC.

The sample holds a few counts of this clonotype. Since no conserved phenylalanine or tryptophan closes the CDR3, a read error is the likely cause. Because the CDR3's place on the DNA is in doubt, the DNA is left out and the CDR3 is given as listed by TCRdb. The chain carries TRBV6-1 and TRBJ1-1; TRBD1, the table's D call, lacks a check against the DNA. The CDR3 is 12 amino acids in total, end residues counted. Germline lookup yields CDR1 MNHNS and CDR2 SASEGT. This chain's CDR3 is CASSVDRGRLLG.

This chain's CDR3 is CASSQDSGRDQPQHF. The CDR3, as DNA: TGTGCCAGCAGCCAAGATAGTGGTAGGGATCAGCCCCAGCATTTT. The chain joins TRBV4-2 to TRBJ1-5; unclear D gene. Germline-derived CDR1 and CDR2 are LGHNA and YNFKEQ. V was shortened by 0 bases and J by 5 bases, with 11 bases between the two germline ends. CDR3 size: 15 residues.